These 14 T cell receptor beta chains came from one sample sequenced in a study of Ad26.COV2.S vaccination and SARS-CoV-2 variants. This sample's treatment: around 19 received Ad26.COV2.S at low or high dose, single or two shots; roughly five received placebo; per-sample allocation not given. All samples were drawn on day 63, counting from the first vaccine or placebo injection. TCRdb's table, derived via immunoSEQ multiplex PCR, lists solely in-frame clones and lacks some. The sample lists 500,000 or so clones; roughly 89% were seen once. This specimen was peripheral blood, taken in a trial of Ad26.COV2.S vaccine versus placebo. These receptors originate from a person between 18 and 59 years old who received the Ad26.COV2.S COVID-19 vaccine or a placebo.

This clone was seen only once. The chain employs TRBV27 and TRBJ1-2, with D tentatively TRBD1 (6 bases). Germline-derived CDR1 and CDR2 are MNHEY and SMNVEV (reference sequence). The CDR3 loop spans 15 amino acids. V gave up 0 bases and J gave up 7 bases, with 15 bases separating them. CDR3 nucleotides: TGTGCCAGCAGTTTATCGGGGGGGGGCGCGTTTGGCTACACCTTC. This codes for CASSLSGGGAFGYTF.

The chain carries TRBV19 and TRBJ1-5, with TRBD1 identical over 7 bases. CDR3 length equals 15 residues. Germline V lookup: CDR1 LNHDA, CDR2 SQIVND (reference sequence). Trimming at V came to 4 bases and at J to 1 base, leaving 4 bases not matched to a gene. The CDR3 reads CASSSGTVSNQPQHF. The CDR3 bases are TGTGCCAGTAGTAGCGGGACAGTGAGCAATCAGCCCCAGCATTTT.

The genes are TRBV2 and TRBJ2-7; D may match TRBD1 or TRBD2 (5 bases each). CDR3 length: 15 amino acids. The V and J ends lost 8 bases and 7 bases respectively, with 24 bases between them. Germline values: CDR1 SNHLY, CDR2 FYNNEI. The CDR3 sequence is CASHERRDPVGEQYF. The CDR3 DNA reads as TGTGCCAGCCATGAAAGAAGGGACCCAGTAGGGGAGCAGTACTTC.

The chain has TRBV4-3 and TRBJ2-1; D unresolved. CDR1 is LGHNA, CDR2 YSLEER, per germline. The V and J ends lost 0 bases and 10 bases respectively, with 13 bases between them. This CDR3 is built from 14 residues. CDR3 DNA: TGCGCCAGCAGCCAAGACGATATAAGGAACGAGCAGTTCTTC. Encoded protein: CASSQDDIRNEQFF.

The CDR3 nucleotides are TGTGCCAGTAGTATCCTACCTCCTAATTCACCCCTCCACTTT. Encoded protein: CASSILPPNSPLHF. The chain recombines TRBV19 with TRBJ1-6; D unresolved. V lost 3 bases and J lost 6, with 9 bases in between. CDR3 length: 14 residues. CDR1 is LNHDA, CDR2 SQIVND, per germline (reference sequence).

The rearrangement joins TRBV4-2 to TRBJ2-5, with D tentatively TRBD1 (5 bases). The CDR3 consists of 16 residues. Germline CDR1 LGHNA, CDR2 YNFKEQ. The V gene lost 4 bases and the J gene lost 1 base, with 16 bases spanning the gap. In nucleotides, the CDR3 is TGTGCCAGCAGCCGCCCTGGTGGGGCGAGCCAAGAGACCCAGTACTTC. It encodes CASSRPGGASQETQYF.

This chain connects TRBV7-3 to TRBJ1-1, with D possibly being TRBD1 (5 bases). Germline V gene sequence: CDR1 SGHTA, CDR2 FQGTGA. V lost 4 bases and J 8 bases, leaving 11 bases between the germline ends. The CDR3 loop spans 12 amino acids. The CDR3 sequence is CASSSDSTEAFF. The CDR3 DNA reads TGTGCCAGCAGCTCAGACAGTACCGAAGCTTTCTTT.

The chain links TRBV4-3 to TRBJ2-1, with 11 nucleotides matching TRBD2. The J segment lost 4 bases and the V segment lost 4 bases, leaving 0 bases of the junction unmatched. This CDR3 spans 14 amino acids. Germline-derived CDR1 and CDR2 are LGHNA and YSLEER. For the CDR3, the DNA is TGCGCCAGCAGCCTAGCGGGAGGGTACAATGAGCAGTTCTTC. Translated, it gives CASSLAGGYNEQFF.

This chain links TRBV7-6 with TRBJ1-3; no reliable D call. Germline V gene sequence: CDR1 SGHVS, CDR2 FNYEAQ. This CDR3 has 16 residues. The V and J ends lost 4 bases and 0 bases respectively, with 13 bases between them. The CDR3: CASSSPGRTSGNTIYF. For the CDR3, the DNA is TGTGCCAGCAGCTCCCCTGGACGGACCTCTGGAAACACCATATATTTT.

This rearrangement joins TRBV5-6 to TRBJ2-1, with D unclear. The CDR3 spans 15 residues. V lost 0 bases to trimming and J lost 5 bases, with 12 bases between them. From germline, CDR1 is SGHDT and CDR2 YYEEEE. The CDR3 DNA sequence: TGTGCCAGCAGCTTGGGCTACGGGTGGAACAATGAGCAGTTCTTC. Protein product: CASSLGYGWNNEQFF.

This clone was detected only once. The chain is built from TRBV5-4 and TRBJ2-3; 11 bases align to TRBD2. J gave up 4 bases and V 1 base, and 14 bases lay outside the gene matches. This CDR3 comprises 19 residues. The germline CDR1 and CDR2 sequences are SGHNT and YYREEE (reference sequence). CDR3 sequence reads: CASSLFRGLAVSEADTQYF. The CDR3 nucleotides are TGTGCCAGCAGCTTGTTTCGGGGACTAGCGGTTTCAGAGGCAGATACGCAGTATTTT.

V gene TRBV9 combines with J gene TRBJ1-3; D not resolved. The germline V gene has CDR1 SGDLS and CDR2 YYNGEE. CDR3 length equals 16 residues. The V and J ends lost 2 bases and 0 bases respectively, with 12 bases between them. Written as DNA, the CDR3 is TGTGCCAGCAGCGTTGGACCGCCCGACTCTGGAAACACCATATATTTT. It translates to CASSVGPPDSGNTIYF. Variable domain in full (rest from reference TRBV9 and TRBJ1-3): DSGVTQTPKHLITATGQRVTLRCSPRSGDLSVYWYQQSLDQGLQFLIQYYNGEERAKGNILERFSAQQFPDLHSELNLSSLELGDSALYFCASSVGPPDSGNTIYFGEGSWLTVV.

This clone has just one count. This chain connects TRBV9 to TRBJ2-5, with D tentatively TRBD2 (6 bases). CDR1 is SGDLS and CDR2 is YYNGEE in the germline V gene. This CDR3 comprises 15 residues. The V and J ends lost 7 bases and 3 bases respectively, with 19 bases between them. DNA for the CDR3: TGTGCCAGCGGGAGGATGAGCGCCGGAAAAGAGACCCAGTACTTC. Amino acid sequence: CASGRMSAGKETQYF.

The rearrangement uses TRBV11-1 and TRBJ2-2, with no clear D. Looked up from germline, CDR1 is SGHAT and CDR2 is FQDESV (reference sequence). This CDR3 spans 15 amino acids. Trimming shortened V by 1 base and J by 2 bases, and 8 bases separated the two germline ends. The CDR3 region is CASSLDGLNTGELFF. CDR3 bases: TGTGCCAGCAGCTTAGATGGCCTTAACACCGGGGAGCTGTTTTTT.